A single T cell receptor (beta chain) is shown here with its context. CDR3 length: 17 residues. Trimming at V came to 4 bases and at J to 5 bases, leaving 10 bases not matched to a gene. In germline, CDR1 is SEHNR, CDR2 FQNEAQ (reference sequence). This specimen belongs to a study of blood T cell repertoires in COVID-19. At the level of the study: There were acute and convalescent COVID-19 samples, and they came from the United States, Italy and Spain. The cDNA or gDNA used as material had been derived from T cells, B-cell-depleted T cells, or PBMCs.

Original processing methods: Amplification of reference gene primers provided the estimated nucleated cell counts. Some clones are missing from TCRdb's copy, which holds only in-frame ones; the method was immunoSEQ multiplex PCR. That table supplies the V and J calls and clone size; D and trimming were determined from the DNA. The sample carries 40,000 or so clones, around 86% recorded once. Specimen: peripheral blood. The rearrangement links TRBV7-9 to TRBJ2-3; 12 bases align to TRBD2. This sequence originates from a man aged 55 to 70 with active COVID-19. The CDR3 DNA reads as TGTGCCAGCAGCTCTGACCTAGCGGGAGGGCCAGTAGATACGCAGTATTTT. Amino acid sequence: CASSSDLAGGPVDTQYF.